The 7 T cell receptor beta chains below all came from one sample that was sequenced in a study of blood T cell repertoires in COVID-19. Profiling relied on immunoSEQ multiplex PCR, and the TCRdb table lists in-frame clones only, not all of them. The sample lists 270,000 or so clones, about 87% occurring once. The source material was PBMCs or T cells enriched from blood (not recorded which). All receptors come from a woman aged 40 to 50 with acute COVID-19.

The chain couples TRBV27 to TRBJ1-2; the D is unclear. The germline V gene encodes CDR1 MNHEY and CDR2 SMNVEV (reference sequence). The germline V and J ends were trimmed by 6 bases and 2 bases, with 22 bases remaining between them. The CDR3 consists of 17 residues. In DNA, the CDR3 is TGTGCCAGCAGGATCATAGAACGCAACGGACTAAACTATGGCTACACCTTC. Translated: CASRIIERNGLNYGYTF.

V gene TRBV5-1 combines with J gene TRBJ2-5, with D tentatively TRBD1 (7 bases). The CDR3 has 13 residues. The V end lost 5 bases, the J end lost 4 bases, and 12 bases lay between the germline ends. CDR1 and CDR2 from the germline V gene are SGHRS and YFSETQ. The CDR3 DNA reads as TGCGCCAGCAGTACTCAGGGGGGAGAGACCCAGTACTTC. This gives the protein CASSTQGGETQYF.

In this sample, this clone turned up once. The chain is built from TRBV5-8 and TRBJ1-3; D remains ambiguous. V dropped 4 bases and J dropped 2 bases, with 16 bases sitting between them. The CDR3 runs to 16 residues. Germline V CDR1 and CDR2: SGHTS, YDEGEE. The CDR3: CASSLTHLGAGNTIYF. CDR3 coding DNA: TGTGCCAGCAGCCTAACGCACTTAGGAGCTGGAAACACCATATATTTT.

This clone was detected a few times. This chain links TRBV7-8 with TRBJ2-2, with TRBD1 as a possible D gene (5 bases). The ends were cut back, 6 bases at V and 4 bases at J, with 9 bases in the middle. This CDR3 has 13 residues. The germline CDR1 and CDR2 sequences are SGHVS and FQNEAQ. The CDR3 DNA reads TGTGCCAGCAGGTTAACAGGCACCGGGGAGCTGTTTTTT. Translating gives CASRLTGTGELFF.

The CDR3 is CASSEWDDRDGYTF. CDR3 bases: TGTGCCAGCAGTGAATGGGATGACAGGGATGGCTACACCTTC. V usage is TRBV25-1 and J usage is TRBJ1-2; 7 nucleotides align to TRBD1. With 1 base clipped from V and 6 bases from J, the junction kept 5 bases outside the gene matches. Germline lookup yields CDR1 MGHDK and CDR2 SYGVNS. This CDR3 contains 14 residues.

This chain joins TRBV19 and TRBJ2-2; tentatively, D is TRBD2 (5 bases). Germline V gene sequence: CDR1 LNHDA, CDR2 SQIVND (reference sequence). The V end was cut by 10 bases, the J end by 6 bases, with 15 bases between. There are 13 residues in the CDR3. The CDR3 bases are TGTGCCACCGACTATACTTACCCCGGGGAGCTGTTTTTT. Translated, it gives CATDYTYPGELFF.

The chain joins TRBV28 to TRBJ2-2, with TRBD1 identical over 7 bases. J was trimmed by 4 bases and V by 4 bases; bases with no gene match: 3. This CDR3 is built from 14 residues. The germline V gene has CDR1 MDHEN and CDR2 SYDVKM. In DNA form, the CDR3 reads TGTGCCAGCAGTTCCGGGGACAGCACCGGGGAGCTGTTTTTT. Translation gives CASSSGDSTGELFF.